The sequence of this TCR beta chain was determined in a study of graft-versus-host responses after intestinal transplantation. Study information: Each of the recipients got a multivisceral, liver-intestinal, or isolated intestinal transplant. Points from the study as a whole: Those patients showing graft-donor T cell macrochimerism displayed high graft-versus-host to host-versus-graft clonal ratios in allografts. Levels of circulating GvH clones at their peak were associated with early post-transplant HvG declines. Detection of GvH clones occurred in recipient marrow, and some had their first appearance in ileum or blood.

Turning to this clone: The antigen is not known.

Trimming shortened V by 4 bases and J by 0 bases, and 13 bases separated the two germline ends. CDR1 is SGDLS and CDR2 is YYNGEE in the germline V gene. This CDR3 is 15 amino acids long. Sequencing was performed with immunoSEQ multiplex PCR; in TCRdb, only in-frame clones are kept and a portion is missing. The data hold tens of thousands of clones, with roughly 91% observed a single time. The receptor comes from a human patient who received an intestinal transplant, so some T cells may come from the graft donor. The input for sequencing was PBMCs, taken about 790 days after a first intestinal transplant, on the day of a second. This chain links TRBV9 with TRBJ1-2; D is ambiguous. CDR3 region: CASSQSSGANYGYTF. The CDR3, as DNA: TGTGCCAGCAGCCAATCGTCCGGAGCTAACTATGGCTACACCTTC.